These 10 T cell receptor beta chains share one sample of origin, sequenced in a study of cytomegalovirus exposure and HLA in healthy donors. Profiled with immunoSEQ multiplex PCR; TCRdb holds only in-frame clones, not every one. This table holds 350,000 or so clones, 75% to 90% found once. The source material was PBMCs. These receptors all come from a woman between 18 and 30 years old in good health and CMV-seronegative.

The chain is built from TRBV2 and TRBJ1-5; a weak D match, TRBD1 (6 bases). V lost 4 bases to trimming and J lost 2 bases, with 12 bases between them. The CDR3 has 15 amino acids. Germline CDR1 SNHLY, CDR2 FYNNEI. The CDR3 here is CASSVRGSGNQPQHF. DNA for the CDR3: TGTGCCAGCAGTGTGAGGGGGTCGGGCAATCAGCCCCAGCATTTT.

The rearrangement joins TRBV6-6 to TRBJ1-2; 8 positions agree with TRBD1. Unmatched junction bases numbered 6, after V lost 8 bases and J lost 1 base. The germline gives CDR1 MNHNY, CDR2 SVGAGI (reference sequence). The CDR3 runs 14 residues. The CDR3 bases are TGTGCCAGCGCCGGACAGGGAGGTAACTATGGCTACACCTTC. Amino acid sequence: CASAGQGGNYGYTF.

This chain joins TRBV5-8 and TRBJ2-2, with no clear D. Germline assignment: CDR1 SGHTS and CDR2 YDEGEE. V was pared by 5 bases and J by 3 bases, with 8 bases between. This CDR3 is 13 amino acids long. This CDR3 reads CASSEAHTGELFF. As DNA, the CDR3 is TGTGCCAGCAGTGAGGCACACACCGGGGAGCTGTTTTTT. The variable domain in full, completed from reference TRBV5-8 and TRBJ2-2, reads EAGVTQSPTHLIKTRGQQATLRCSPISGHTSVYWYQQALGLGLQFLLWYDEGEERNRGNFPPRFSGRQFPNYSSELNVNALELEDSALYLCASSEAHTGELFFGEGSRLTVL.

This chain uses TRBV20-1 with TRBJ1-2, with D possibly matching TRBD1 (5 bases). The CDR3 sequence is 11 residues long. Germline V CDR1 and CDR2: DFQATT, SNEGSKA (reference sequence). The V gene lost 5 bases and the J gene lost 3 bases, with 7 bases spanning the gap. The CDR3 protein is CSAGADYGYTF. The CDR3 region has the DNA TGCAGTGCTGGGGCGGACTATGGCTACACCTTC.

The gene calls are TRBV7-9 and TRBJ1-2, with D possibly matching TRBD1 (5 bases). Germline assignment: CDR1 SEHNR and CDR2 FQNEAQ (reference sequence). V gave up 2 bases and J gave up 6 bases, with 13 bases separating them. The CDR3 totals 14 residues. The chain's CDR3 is CASSLSREGNGYTF. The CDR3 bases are TGTGCCAGCAGCTTAAGCAGGGAGGGGAATGGCTACACCTTC.

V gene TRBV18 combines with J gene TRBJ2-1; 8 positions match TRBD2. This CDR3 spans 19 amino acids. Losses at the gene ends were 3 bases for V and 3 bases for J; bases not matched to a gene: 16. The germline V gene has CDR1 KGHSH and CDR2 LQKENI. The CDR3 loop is CASSPRGAGDGRGYNEQFF. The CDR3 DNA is TGTGCCAGCTCACCTAGGGGAGCGGGAGATGGTAGGGGCTACAATGAGCAGTTCTTC.

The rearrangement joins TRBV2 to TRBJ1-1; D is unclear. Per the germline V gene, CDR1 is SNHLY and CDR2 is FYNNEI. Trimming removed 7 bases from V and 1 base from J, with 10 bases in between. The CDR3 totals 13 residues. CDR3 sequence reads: CASKAEANTEAFF. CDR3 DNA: TGTGCCAGCAAGGCGGAAGCGAACACTGAAGCTTTCTTT.

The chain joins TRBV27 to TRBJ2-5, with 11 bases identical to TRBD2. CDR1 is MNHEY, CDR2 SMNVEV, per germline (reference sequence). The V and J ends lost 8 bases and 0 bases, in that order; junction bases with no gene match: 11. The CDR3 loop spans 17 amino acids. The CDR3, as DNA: TGTGCCAGCGGCACTAGCGGGAGTGGATCCGACCAAGAGACCCAGTACTTC. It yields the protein CASGTSGSGSDQETQYF.

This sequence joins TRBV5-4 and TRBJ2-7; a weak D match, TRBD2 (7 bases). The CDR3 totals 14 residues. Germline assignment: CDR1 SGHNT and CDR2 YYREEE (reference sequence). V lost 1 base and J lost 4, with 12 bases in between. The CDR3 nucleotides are TGTGCCAGCAGCTTGAGGGGGGGCTTATACGAGCAGTACTTC. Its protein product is CASSLRGGLYEQYF. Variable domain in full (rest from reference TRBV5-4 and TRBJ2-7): ETGVTQSPTHLIKTRGQQVTLRCSSQSGHNTVSWYQQALGQGPQFIFQYYREEENGRGNFPPRFSGLQFPNYSSELNVNALELDDSALYLCASSLRGGLYEQYFGPGTRLTVT.

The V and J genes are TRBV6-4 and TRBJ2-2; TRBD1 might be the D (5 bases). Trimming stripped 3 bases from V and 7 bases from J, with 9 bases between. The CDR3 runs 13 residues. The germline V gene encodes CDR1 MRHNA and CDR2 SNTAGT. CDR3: CASSEQRGGELFF. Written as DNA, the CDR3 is TGTGCCAGCAGTGAGCAAAGGGGCGGGGAGCTGTTTTTT.